This entry lists 30 T cell receptor beta chains sequenced from one sample in a study of blood T cell repertoires in COVID-19. The table came from immunoSEQ multiplex PCR; TCRdb's copy has only in-frame clones and leaves some out. Of under 130,000 clones in the sample, 85% to 90% were seen once. Sample: peripheral blood. The receptors were sampled from a woman older than 75 with acute or convalescent COVID-19.

This rearrangement joins TRBV7-2 to TRBJ2-7, with D perhaps TRBD2 (6 bases). Per the germline V gene, CDR1 is SGHTA and CDR2 is FQGNSA. Trimming shortened V by 1 base and J by 3 bases, and 10 bases separated the two germline ends. CDR3 size: 14 residues. The CDR3 sequence is CASSLESSVYEQYF. As DNA, the CDR3 is TGTGCCAGCAGCTTAGAGTCTAGCGTCTACGAGCAGTACTTC.

This chain connects TRBV30 to TRBJ1-1; 8 bases line up with TRBD1. CDR1 and CDR2 from the germline V gene are GTSNPN and SVGIG (reference sequence). The CDR3 runs to 15 residues. Trimming cost V 5 bases and J 0 bases; bases outside gene matches: 8. The CDR3 reads CAWGQGARVNTEAFF. The CDR3 DNA is TGTGCCTGGGGCCAGGGGGCGAGGGTGAACACTGAAGCTTTCTTT.

The V and J genes are TRBV5-6 and TRBJ2-3, with a tentative D call TRBD2 (6 bases). V lost 6 bases and J lost 8, with 13 bases in between. Germline V gene data show CDR1 as SGHDT and CDR2 as YYEEEE. The CDR3 consists of 12 residues. CDR3: CASTYYGGTQYF. The CDR3 DNA reads as TGTGCCAGCACTTATTACGGGGGTACGCAGTATTTT.

This clone was counted a few times. The J gene is TRBJ1-2, the V gene TRBV5-1, with 7 bases identical to TRBD1. J lost 4 bases, V lost 4 bases, and 4 bases had no gene match. This CDR3 spans 13 amino acids. Germline V CDR1 and CDR2: SGHRS, YFSETQ. CDR3 DNA sequence: TGCGCCAGCAGCGCGGGACAGAGCTATGGCTACACCTTC. Protein product: CASSAGQSYGYTF.

The chain links TRBV7-2 to TRBJ2-7; 8 nucleotides match TRBD1. J gave up 2 bases and V 1 base, and 1 base lay outside the gene matches. Germline V gene data show CDR1 as SGHTA and CDR2 as FQGNSA. The CDR3 is 14 residues long. CDR3 in amino acids: CASSLGDRTYEQYF. DNA for the CDR3: TGTGCCAGCAGCTTAGGGGACAGGACCTACGAGCAGTACTTC.

The rearrangement joins TRBV30 to TRBJ1-3; 9 bases agree with TRBD1. J lost 1 base, V lost 4 bases, and 14 bases had no gene match. This CDR3 spans 18 amino acids. CDR1 is GTSNPN and CDR2 is SVGIG in the germline V gene (reference sequence). CDR3 nucleotide sequence: TGTGCCTGGATTCCGGGACAGGGTGGGTTAATTTCTGGAAACACCATATATTTT. It specifies CAWIPGQGGLISGNTIYF. Based on the CDR3 plus reference TRBV30 and TRBJ1-3, the full variable domain is SQTIHQWPATLVQPVGSPLSLECTVEGTSNPNLYWYRQAAGRGLQLLFYSVGIGQISSEVPQNLSASRPQDRQFILSSKKLLLSDSGFYLCAWIPGQGGLISGNTIYFGEGSWLTVV.

V is TRBV4-1 and J is TRBJ1-1; D is perhaps TRBD1 (6 bases). Per the germline V gene, CDR1 is MGHRA and CDR2 is YSYEKL. The CDR3 consists of 15 residues. Trimming removed 0 bases at V and 5 bases at J, with 13 bases between. The CDR3 coding sequence is TGCGCCAGCAGCCAAGAACTGGGGGCGCGGACTGAAGCTTTCTTT. This gives the protein CASSQELGARTEAFF.

The gene calls are TRBV3-1 (or the pseudogene TRBV3-2) and TRBJ1-1; D is undetermined. V was clipped by 4 bases and J by 8 bases, with 17 bases between them. From germline, CDR1 is LGHDT and CDR2 YNNKEL (reference sequence). The CDR3 loop spans 14 amino acids. The CDR3 reads CASSLGRGPTEAFF. The CDR3, as DNA: TGTGCCAGCAGCCTCGGCAGAGGTCCTACGGAAGCTTTCTTT.

This clone turned up a few times. This rearrangement joins TRBV12-3 or TRBV12-4 to TRBJ1-2; 7 bases line up with TRBD1. The CDR3 is 13 amino acids. With V trimmed by 8 bases and J by 8 bases, 11 bases remained unmatched. The DNA for the CDR3 is TGTGCCAGCGGGACGGCACAGGGGAGCGGCTACACCTTC. This sequence encodes CASGTAQGSGYTF.

The chain combines TRBV5-8 with TRBJ1-6; the D is unclear. V lost 1 base to trimming and J lost 0 bases, with 8 bases between them. Germline V gives CDR1 SGHTS, CDR2 YDEGEE. There are 16 residues in the CDR3. This CDR3 is CASSLTISSYNSPLHF. CDR3 DNA: TGTGCCAGCAGCTTGACCATCAGCTCCTATAATTCACCCCTCCACTTT.

The rearrangement uses TRBV28 and TRBJ2-7; maybe TRBD1 (5 bases). Trimming pared 2 bases from V and 5 bases from J, leaving 13 bases between. CDR1 and CDR2 from the germline V gene are MDHEN and SYDVKM. CDR3 size: 14 residues. CDR3 coding DNA: TGTGCCAGCAGTTTAGGCAGGGTAATCCACGAGCAGTACTTC. Its translation is CASSLGRVIHEQYF.

DNA of the CDR3: TGTGCCAGCAGGACAGGGTGGACTAATGAAAAACTGTTTTTT. Protein sequence: CASRTGWTNEKLFF. J is TRBJ1-4 and V is TRBV2; 7 nucleotides agree with TRBD1. The V segment lost 6 bases and the J segment 2 bases; nucleotides outside the gene matches: 3. The CDR3 is 14 residues long. In germline, CDR1 is SNHLY, CDR2 FYNNEI.

This rearrangement joins TRBV4-1 to TRBJ2-2; 7 bases line up with TRBD1. The CDR3 is 17 amino acids. The V segment lost 1 base and the J segment 0 bases; nucleotides outside the gene matches: 5. CDR1 is MGHRA and CDR2 is YSYEKL in the germline V gene. CDR3 DNA sequence: TGCGCCAGCAGCCAAGGAGCTCAGGGGGCGAACACCGGGGAGCTGTTTTTT. It translates to CASSQGAQGANTGELFF.

The CDR3 DNA follows: TGTGCCAGCAGTTCCCTCAGGACAGGCAGCTCCTACGAGCAGTACTTC. It is translated as CASSSLRTGSSYEQYF. J is TRBJ2-7 and V is TRBV28; the match to TRBD1 covers 7 bases. Trimming at V came to 4 bases and at J to 0 bases, leaving 9 bases not matched to a gene. CDR1 and CDR2 from the germline V gene are MDHEN and SYDVKM. The CDR3 covers 16 residues.

This clone was picked up a small number of times. The chain joins TRBV24-1 to TRBJ2-7, with 7 bases fitting TRBD1. With 9 bases clipped from V and 0 bases from J, the junction kept 7 bases outside the gene matches. In germline, CDR1 is KGHDR, CDR2 SFDVKD. This CDR3 is built from 14 residues. CDR3 in amino acids: CATSEGASSYEQYF. The CDR3 DNA is TGTGCCACCTCCGAGGGGGCCAGCTCCTACGAGCAGTACTTC.

V is TRBV7-2 and J is TRBJ1-1; no clear D. Germline CDR1 reads SGHTA; CDR2 reads FQGNSA. The length of the CDR3 is 15 residues. Trimming removed 5 bases at V and 1 base at J, with 14 bases between. The CDR3 reads CASSPQGGRNTEAFF. For the CDR3, the DNA is TGTGCCAGCAGCCCCCAAGGTGGGAGGAACACTGAAGCTTTCTTT.

The rearrangement joins TRBV6-1 to TRBJ1-4; 9 bases agree with TRBD1. The germline gives CDR1 MNHNS, CDR2 SASEGT. The trim removed 3 bases at V and 5 bases at J, leaving 7 bases unmatched. The CDR3 has 16 residues. CDR3 protein: CASSDIHRGPNEKLFF. The CDR3 bases are TGTGCCAGCAGTGATATCCACAGGGGGCCGAATGAAAAACTGTTTTTT.

The V call is TRBV7-6, the J call TRBJ2-1, with 7 bases matching TRBD1. Germline V gives CDR1 SGHVS, CDR2 FNYEAQ. The V segment lost 3 bases and the J segment 7 bases; nucleotides outside the gene matches: 0. This CDR3 comprises 12 residues. CDR3 sequence reads: CASSLTGNEQFF. The CDR3, as DNA: TGTGCCAGCAGCTTGACAGGGAATGAGCAGTTCTTC.

The rearrangement joins TRBV12-5 to TRBJ2-7; 8 bases line up with TRBD1. This CDR3 is built from 14 residues. Trimming removed 7 bases from V and 3 bases from J; junction bases left unmatched: 8. Germline lookup yields CDR1 LGHNT and CDR2 FRNRAP. The CDR3 protein is CASALQGVGYEQYF. The CDR3 DNA is TGTGCTAGTGCCCTACAGGGGGTGGGCTACGAGCAGTACTTC.

The chain links TRBV28 to TRBJ2-1; D may be TRBD2 (6 bases). Trimming stripped 5 bases from V and 0 bases from J, with 17 bases between. The CDR3 sequence is 17 residues long. CDR1 is MDHEN and CDR2 is SYDVKM in the germline V gene. The CDR3 sequence is CASSLPPDYYSYNEQFF. For the CDR3, the DNA is TGTGCCAGCAGTCTACCCCCGGACTACTACTCCTACAATGAGCAGTTCTTC.

This clone occurred once. The genes are TRBV20-1 and TRBJ2-3; TRBD2 agrees at 9 bases. The ends lost 3 bases at V and 4 bases at J; junction bases unmatched: 5. This CDR3 has 14 amino acids. Germline assignment: CDR1 DFQATT and CDR2 SNEGSKA (reference sequence). CDR3: CSASASGVADTQYF. The DNA of the CDR3 is TGCAGTGCTAGTGCTAGCGGGGTCGCAGATACGCAGTATTTT.

The rearrangement joins TRBV9 to TRBJ2-3; D is unresolved. The V end was cut by 0 bases, the J end by 2 bases, with 7 bases between. There are 14 residues in the CDR3. CDR1 and CDR2 (germline): SGDLS, YYNGEE. CDR3 sequence reads: CASSVAGHTDTQYF. The CDR3 DNA follows: TGTGCCAGCAGCGTAGCTGGGCACACAGATACGCAGTATTTT. Variable domain in full (rest from reference TRBV9 and TRBJ2-3): DSGVTQTPKHLITATGQRVTLRCSPRSGDLSVYWYQQSLDQGLQFLIQYYNGEERAKGNILERFSAQQFPDLHSELNLSSLELGDSALYFCASSVAGHTDTQYFGPGTRLTVL.

V usage is TRBV13 and J usage is TRBJ1-1, with a weak D call TRBD1 (5 bases). The CDR3 extends over 14 amino acids. Germline values: CDR1 PRHDT, CDR2 FYEKMQ (reference sequence). Trimming stripped 4 bases from V and 1 base from J, with 10 bases between. Written as DNA, the CDR3 is TGTGCCAGCAGCTCCACAGGTAGGAACACTGAAGCTTTCTTT. As protein: CASSSTGRNTEAFF.

The J gene is TRBJ2-7, the V gene TRBV5-6; tentatively, D is TRBD1 (6 bases). Trimming removed 0 bases at V and 2 bases at J, with 15 bases between. Germline values: CDR1 SGHDT, CDR2 YYEEEE. This CDR3 region has 16 residues. CDR3 nucleotides: TGTGCCAGCAGCTTGGCAGGGGCAGTTGGGGCCTACGAGCAGTACTTC. It encodes CASSLAGAVGAYEQYF.

The chain carries TRBV14 and TRBJ2-7; TRBD1 aligns across 12 bases. The CDR3 extends over 15 amino acids. V gave up 6 bases and J gave up 7 bases; unmatched junction bases: 10. Germline V gene lookup returns CDR1 SGHDN and CDR2 FVKESK. The CDR3 here is CASSPLRDRGPEQYF. The CDR3 DNA follows: TGTGCCAGCAGTCCCTTGCGGGACAGGGGGCCAGAGCAGTACTTC.

V is TRBV10-1 and J is TRBJ2-3, with 7 bases matching TRBD2. J gave up 0 bases and V 3 bases, and 3 bases lay outside the gene matches. The CDR3 loop spans 15 amino acids. Germline V CDR1 and CDR2: WNHNN, SYGVQD (reference sequence). This chain's CDR3 is CASSDPAGSTDTQYF. Written as DNA, the CDR3 is TGCGCCAGCAGTGATCCAGCGGGAAGCACAGATACGCAGTATTTT.

The chain is built from TRBV12-3 or TRBV12-4 and TRBJ1-2; D not resolved. This CDR3 comprises 12 residues. The ends were cut back, 1 base at V and 5 bases at J, with 5 bases in the middle. The CDR3 bases are TGTGCCAGCAGTTTAGTCACTTATGGCTACACCTTC. Residues: CASSLVTYGYTF.

This clone came up many times. This chain uses TRBV4-3 with TRBJ2-2; 10 bases match TRBD1. The CDR3 contains 18 residues. J gave up 3 bases and V 0 bases, and 7 bases lay outside the gene matches. From germline, CDR1 is LGHNA and CDR2 YSLEER. The CDR3 coding sequence is TGCGCCAGCAGCCAAGACACGATGGGACAGGGGTACACCGGGGAGCTGTTTTTT. This gives the protein CASSQDTMGQGYTGELFF.

The J gene is TRBJ1-2, the V gene TRBV18, with 7 bases fitting TRBD1. The V and J ends lost 4 bases and 8 bases, in that order; junction bases with no gene match: 4. Germline values: CDR1 KGHSH, CDR2 LQKENI. The CDR3 is 12 residues long. Here the CDR3 reads CASSQTGRGYTF. In nucleotides, the CDR3 is TGTGCCAGCTCACAGACAGGGAGAGGCTACACCTTC.

V and J are TRBV13 and TRBJ2-7; 7 bases are a match to TRBD1. V gave up 5 bases and J gave up 4 bases; unmatched junction bases: 5. The V gene's germline CDR1 is PRHDT and CDR2 FYEKMQ (reference sequence). This CDR3 is 13 amino acids long. CDR3 amino acids: CASSERQGYEQYF. The CDR3 DNA is TGTGCCAGCAGCGAAAGACAGGGATACGAGCAGTACTTC.